This is a list of T cell receptor beta chains from one sample in a study of cytomegalovirus exposure and HLA in healthy donors. Generated by immunoSEQ multiplex PCR, the TCRdb table keeps only in-frame clones and is missing some. The data contain some 150,000 clones, roughly three quarters of them singletons. The sample was PBMCs. The source of these receptors is a male donor in good health and CMV-seronegative. Each CDR3 is given with its conserved first and last residue. A D gene is named only where the DNA matches it firmly. Only part of the rows carry a size: once, few, many, or a class if the clone is expanded.

J,size,D,V,CDR3,DNA
TRBJ1-1,-,-,TRBV5-6,CASSLALGVNTEAFF,TGTGCCAGCAGCTTGGCCTTGGGAGTGAACACTGAAGCTTTCTTT
TRBJ2-5,-,TRBD2,TRBV6-1,CASSERGLGRGGETQYF,TGTGCCAGCAGTGAAAGGGGATTAGGGCGGGGGGGGGAGACCCAGTACTTC
TRBJ1-2,-,-,TRBV18,CASSLSYGYTF,TGTGCCAGCTCACTCTCCTATGGCTACACCTTC
TRBJ2-5,-,TRBD1,TRBV9,CASSPRRDRAGTQYF,TGTGCCAGCAGCCCCCGCCGGGACAGGGCTGGGACCCAGTACTTC
TRBJ2-6,-,-,TRBV10-1,CASSAGSGANVLTF,TGCGCCAGCAGTGCAGGGTCTGGGGCCAACGTCCTGACTTTC
TRBJ2-2,-,-,TRBV27,CASSTLLTGFAGELFF,TGTGCCAGCAGTACCCTTCTTACAGGGTTCGCCGGGGAGCTGTTTTTT
TRBJ2-1,-,-,TRBV5-6,CASSGGLYSYNEQFF,TGTGCCAGCAGCGGCGGACTTTACTCCTACAATGAGCAGTTCTTC
TRBJ2-1,-,TRBD2,TRBV11-2,CASSPSGGEQFF,TGTGCCAGCAGCCCTAGCGGGGGTGAGCAGTTCTTC
TRBJ1-5,few,-,TRBV30,CALAPRGNSNQPQHF,TGTGCTTTGGCACCCCGGGGAAATAGCAATCAGCCCCAGCATTTT
TRBJ2-1,-,-,TRBV18,CASSLSFRGQTYNEQFF,TGTGCCAGCTCACTTTCCTTCAGGGGACAAACCTACAATGAGCAGTTCTTC
TRBJ1-6,-,-,TRBV21-1,CASTLKGYRVKNSPLHF,TGTGCCAGCACCTTAAAGGGGTACAGGGTTAAGAATTCACCCCTCCACTTT
TRBJ1-5,-,-,TRBV5-5,CASSARGGANNQPQHF,TGTGCCAGCAGCGCGAGGGGGGGCGCGAACAATCAGCCCCAGCATTTT
TRBJ2-5,-,TRBD2,TRBV2,CASCGGGSLGETQYF,TGTGCCAGCTGTGGGGGGGGGAGTCTTGGGGAGACCCAGTACTTC
TRBJ1-5,-,TRBD1,TRBV7-9,CSSSLAPTGGIGQPQHF,TGTTCCAGCAGCTTAGCGCCAACAGGGGGCATCGGGCAGCCCCAGCATTTT
TRBJ1-4,-,-,TRBV7-7,CASSLAGGPGEKLFF,TGTGCTAGCAGCTTAGCGGGGGGTCCGGGAGAAAAACTGTTTTTT
TRBJ2-2,few,TRBD1,TRBV4-3,CASSPSWTGSTGELFF,TGCGCCAGCAGCCCCTCCTGGACAGGGAGCACCGGGGAGCTGTTTTTT
TRBJ1-3,once,-,TRBV29-1,CSVRDGGNTIYF,TGCAGCGTCCGTGACGGGGGAAACACCATATATTTT
TRBJ2-7,-,-,TRBV27,CASSTGVLREQYF,TGTGCCAGTTCGACAGGCGTACTTAGGGAGCAGTACTTC
TRBJ2-5,-,TRBD1,TRBV6-5,CASSYGDRGTQYF,TGTGCCAGCAGTTACGGGGACAGAGGGACCCAGTACTTC
TRBJ2-5,-,TRBD1,TRBV9,CASSVAGQGWETQYF,TGTGCCAGCAGCGTAGCCGGACAGGGGTGGGAGACCCAGTACTTC
TRBJ2-5,-,-,TRBV27,CASSSSGETQYF,TGTGCCAGCAGTTCCAGCGGAGAGACCCAGTACTTC
TRBJ1-2,-,TRBD1,TRBV7-9,CASSLQGANYGYTF,TGTGCCAGCAGCTTACAGGGGGCCAACTATGGCTACACCTTC
TRBJ1-6,-,-,TRBV13,CASSRGGGSSYNSPLHF,TGTGCCAGCAGCCGGGGTGGGGGGAGCTCCTATAATTCACCCCTCCACTTT
TRBJ2-7,few,-,TRBV4-3,CASSQDLGAEPYEQYF,TGCGCCAGCAGCCAAGATCTGGGAGCGGAACCCTACGAGCAGTACTTC
TRBJ1-1,-,TRBD1,TRBV7-2,CASSPRQGAMNTEAFF,TGTGCCAGCAGCCCGAGACAGGGGGCTATGAACACTGAAGCTTTCTTT
TRBJ2-2,once,-,TRBV9,CASSARTDNTGELFF,TGTGCCAGCAGCGCCCGGACAGATAACACCGGGGAGCTGTTTTTT
TRBJ2-1,-,-,TRBV7-2,CASSLVRNEQFF,TGTGCCAGCAGCTTAGTTCGGAATGAGCAGTTCTTC
TRBJ1-4,-,-,TRBV7-9,CASSLGHELFF,TGTGCCAGCAGCCTCGGACATGAACTGTTTTTT
TRBJ2-5,-,-,TRBV9,CASSVSPTSSQYF,TGTGCCAGCAGCGTATCCCCCACGAGCTCCCAGTACTTC
TRBJ1-1,-,-,TRBV20-1,CSARGRTEAFF,TGCAGTGCTAGAGGTCGCACTGAAGCTTTCTTT
TRBJ1-2,-,TRBD1,TRBV10-2,CASSESRTGKIGGYTF,TGCGCCAGCAGTGAGTCGAGGACAGGAAAGATAGGTGGCTACACCTTC
TRBJ1-3,few,TRBD1,TRBV10-3,CAISRQGQYSGNTIYF,TGTGCCATCAGCCGACAGGGCCAATACTCTGGAAACACCATATATTTT
TRBJ2-2,-,-,TRBV4-1,CASSQGRLNSLNTGELFF,TGCGCCAGCAGCCAAGGGCGACTTAACTCCCTAAACACCGGGGAGCTGTTTTTT
TRBJ2-1,-,-,TRBV5-4,CASSPLEGLFPEQFF,TGTGCCAGCAGCCCCCTAGAGGGCCTCTTCCCTGAGCAGTTCTTC
TRBJ2-3,-,TRBD2,TRBV10-3,CAIRAGGTDTQYF,TGTGCCATCAGAGCGGGGGGAACAGATACGCAGTATTTT
TRBJ2-2,-,-,TRBV5-1,CASSLAETANTGELFF,TGCGCCAGCAGCTTGGCCGAGACAGCGAACACCGGGGAGCTGTTTTTT
TRBJ1-3,-,-,TRBV9,CASSGAGYGNTIYF,TGTGCCAGCAGTGGGGCGGGGTACGGAAACACCATATATTTT
TRBJ1-5,-,TRBD1,TRBV5-5,CASSLTRQGRGNQPQHF,TGTGCCAGCAGCTTGACCCGACAGGGAAGGGGCAATCAGCCCCAGCATTTT